This TCR beta chain was retrieved from a study of siplizumab effects on memory and regulatory T cells (dated by TCRdb to about 2019). Regarding the research as a whole: The study looked at the effect of siplizumab, an anti-CD2 antibody, on alloreactive T-cell subsets in allogeneic mixed lymphocyte reactions made from human PBMCs. Broad study findings and their caveats: Among mappable alloreactive CD4+ clones, the Treg-derived fraction averaged around 69% with siplizumab versus about 27% in control reactions. Greater diversity appeared to be present in unstimulated naive T cells than in memory T cells, and a substantial contribution to the alloresponse seemed to be made by naive cells. Whether proliferating Tregs from siplizumab cultures actually had suppressive function was not functionally confirmed. Because sequences below about 10^-5 frequency were poorly captured, only a minor fraction of alloreactive clones could be mapped to unstimulated subsets. About 75-95% of proliferating CD4+ or CD8+ clones could not be given a naive or memory phenotype. The cumulative frequency of alloreactive sequences that could be traced back to unstimulated CD4+ memory T cells was significantly reduced by siplizumab.

From the germline V gene, CDR1 is MGHRA and CDR2 is YSYEKL. The CDR3 contains 17 residues, cysteine and phenylalanine counted. The retained sequence is limited to the CDR3, 51 bases, with the frame set at the first base. Unmatched junction bases come to 8, with V trimmed by 0 bases and J by 3 bases. As regards this clone: Its antigen specificity is not known. The record has no base qualities; no much larger clone is one base away.

Preparation of the library involved the immunoSEQ multiplex PCR assay. About 10^5 TCR templates per sample were assayed by the deep sequencing platform. Genomic DNA extracted from sorted T cells was the material used for TCRbeta CDR3 sequencing. On the authors' methods: The R programming language was used for the clonal analysis of the TCRbeta CDR3 data. Unstimulated samples were compared with post-reaction CFSE-low samples to define alloreactive CD4+ and CD8+ clones. Regulatory or non-regulatory origin was assigned to alloreactive CD4+ clones by matching of sequences to sorted unstimulated Treg and non-Treg repertoires. What TCRdb holds here is the immuneACCESS table cut down to in-frame rearrangements. Part of the clones is not present; checked against another copy, under half of the missing clones reflect an unresolved V gene, and the others are unexplained. From that table come the V and J calls and clone size; the DNA was used to work out D and trimming. The sample data list more than 95,000 clones, and roughly 94% of these were observed just once. Under 2% of the sample is taken by the ten largest.

Sorted unstimulated T cells and proliferating T cells recovered from mixed lymphocyte reactions were subjected to TCRbeta CDR3 sequencing. Fresh whole blood from ten HLA-typed healthy donors was used as the source from which PBMCs were isolated. To map where alloreactive clones came from, unstimulated CD4+ non-regulatory T cells were FACS-sorted. The sequenced material came from non-Treg CD4+ T cells sorted from blood. This sample's cell subset or site label indicates: FACS-sorted unstimulated CD4+ non-regulatory T cells. The V gene is TRBV4-1 and the J gene is TRBJ1-1, with 9 junctional bases fitting TRBD1. The sequence came from a human donor in good health. Here is the DNA: TGCGCCAGCAGCCAAGATTTCCGGGACAGGGTTTACACTGAAGCTTTCTTT. The encoded protein is CASSQDFRDRVYTEAFF.